A selection of T cell receptor beta chains follows, all from one sample in a study of T cell repertoires in cytomegalovirus infection. Their antigens remain unidentified. TCRdb analysed the reads with MiXCR anew, one entry per CDR3 protein. The data show about 900,000 distinct CDR3 sequences, roughly 31% seen once. The sequencing used cultured CD8+ T cells from PBMCs, collected from culture after CMV antigen stimulation. The source is a human donor in good health (CMV status not recorded). Some clones in this sample may be carry-over from other donors' samples. The CDR3 runs from the conserved cysteine through the conserved F or W. Expanded clones are given a class, and other clones once, few, many or no size at all.

j_call clone_size v_call cdr3_aa
TRBJ2-1 - TRBV6-5 CAVEGAGEQFF
TRBJ1-2 few TRBV27 CASSLTAGGAGGYTF
TRBJ1-5 - TRBV6-2/TRBV6-3 CASSHGTNNQPQHF
TRBJ2-7 - TRBV6-5 CASKLGAGLEEQYF
TRBJ2-3 - TRBV12-3/TRBV12-4 CASSGTSGGHTDTQYF
TRBJ2-1 - TRBV6-2/TRBV6-3 CANSYRRLGGEQFF
TRBJ2-1 few TRBV10-2 CASSESITGGNEQFF
TRBJ1-2 few TRBV11-2 CASSLDRQGAHGYTF
TRBJ2-7 many TRBV11-2 CASSLGSGNEQYF
TRBJ1-1 - TRBV20-1 CSARVGSLTEAFF